Listed here is a single TCR beta chain. Antigen specificity is unknown. The conserved closing phenylalanine or tryptophan is absent in this CDR3, likely reflecting a read error. After constant-region reverse-primer amplification, full-length variable regions underwent semi-nested PCR with Nested Universal Primer A. TCRdb processed the 5' RACE reads anew with MiXCR; each CDR3 protein has one entry. The repertoire holds some 31,000 distinct CDR3 sequences, roughly 24% seen once, with around 4% in the top ten. Notes on the study in general: Tumor-infiltrating Treg TCR alpha and beta sequences overlapped most with tumor naive CD4+ T cells, then blood naive. In terms of TCR gene usage, tumor memory CD4+ T cells clustered together with blood and lymph node memory CD4+ cells, as well as with lymph node naive CD4+ cells.

Purified naive CD4+ T cells were depleted of CD25+ Tregs. With 3 bases clipped from V and 5 bases from J, the junction kept 4 bases outside the gene matches. The CDR3 is made up of 15 amino acids. Germline V CDR1 and CDR2: MDHEN, SYDVKM. Input material: naive CD4+ T cells sorted from a lymph node. Subset here: naive CD4+ T cells, CD4+CD45RA+CD25-. This chain connects TRBV28 to TRBJ2-1; 10 bases line up with TRBD2. This receptor was taken from a female donor with breast cancer. This CDR3 reads CASSLPAGGNNEQFS. In nucleotides, the CDR3 is TGTGCCAGCAGTTTGCCAGCGGGAGGGAACAATGAGCAGTTCTCC.